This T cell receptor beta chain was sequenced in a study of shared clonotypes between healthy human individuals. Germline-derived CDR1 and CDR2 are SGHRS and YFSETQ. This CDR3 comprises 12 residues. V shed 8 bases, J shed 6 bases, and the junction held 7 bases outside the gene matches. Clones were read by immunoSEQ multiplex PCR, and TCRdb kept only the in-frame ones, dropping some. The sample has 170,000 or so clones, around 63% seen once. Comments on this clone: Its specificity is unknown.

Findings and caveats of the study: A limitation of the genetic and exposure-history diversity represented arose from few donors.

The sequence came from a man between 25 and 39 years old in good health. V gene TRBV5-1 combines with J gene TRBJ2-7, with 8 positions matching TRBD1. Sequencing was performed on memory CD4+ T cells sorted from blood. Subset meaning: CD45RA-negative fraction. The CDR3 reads CARSRGRCEQYF. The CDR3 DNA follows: TGCGCCAGAAGCAGGGGGCGGTGCGAGCAGTACTTC. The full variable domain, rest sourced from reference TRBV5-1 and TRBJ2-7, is KAGVTQTPRYLIKTRGQQVTLSCSPISGHRSVSWYQQTPGQGLQFLFEYFSETQRNKGNFPGRFSGRQFSNSRSEMNVSTLELGDSALYLCARSRGRCEQYFGPGTRLTVT.